The present entry profiles one TCR beta chain with its context. Its antigen target is currently unknown. Within one base of it there is no much larger clone, and no base qualities were kept. The data derive from a study of CD8 T cells in Susac syndrome (dated by TCRdb to between 2017 and 2020). Background on the whole study: Of the Susac syndrome patients who were sequenced, roughly 8 were in clinical remission while about 6 had clinically active disease. At blood withdrawal, Susac syndrome patients were either therapy-naive, taking corticosteroids (in some cases with IVIg as well), or taking IVIg alone. The study used repertoire sequencing to test whether antigen drove CD8+ T cell activation and differentiation in Susac syndrome. The study at large found these results: The number of individuals in the TCR sequencing and HLA analysis was acknowledged as relatively small. No clonal expansion was detected in the CD4+ T cell repertoire of Susac syndrome patients.

Peripheral blood CD8+ and CD4+ T cells from healthy donors, Susac syndrome patients and multiple sclerosis patients were profiled by high-throughput TCR beta sequencing. The Susac syndrome patients fulfilled recently defined diagnostic criteria for either definite or probable disease. Bulk CD8+ and CD4+ T cells were purified by magnetic negative isolation, while CD8+ TEMRA cells were enriched using FACS. Blood was collected in EDTA tubes and processed within 24 hours, with PBMCs isolated through density gradient centrifugation. PBMCs intended for TCR sequencing were cryopreserved in liquid nitrogen and were subsequently thawed in a 37 degrees C water bath. The sorted or isolated CD4+, CD8+ and CD8+ TEMRA cells reached a purity of at least 90%. The germline V gene gives CDR1 as SGHRS and CDR2 as YFSETQ. At the junction V is shortened by 3 bases and J by 2 bases, with 8 bases in between. Its CDR3 holds 14 amino acids, cysteine through phenylalanine. CDR3 DNA is the only sequence kept; it has 42 bases, read in frame from the first base.

RNA was extracted with the RNeasy kit and roughly 0.45 to 1 ug was reverse transcribed using random hexamers. The immunoSEQ multiplex PCR assay, which covers 54 Vbeta and 13 Jbeta segments, was used to amplify TCR beta CDR3 regions. PCR amplification bias was corrected using a synthetic template baseline for primer optimization and computational correction. Turning to the authors' computational methods: Reads were annotated to V, D and J genes according to IMGT and were analyzed with immunoSEQ Analyzer, with only productive sequences retained. To calculate clonality, Shannon entropy was normalized by log2 of the number of productive unique sequences and then subtracted from one. For each patient and control, public and private clones were evaluated within the 100 most prevalent clones. A clone was defined as Susac-specific if it was absent from the healthy and MS cohorts, from some 1,100 published viral clones and from other ImmuneACCESS disease sequences. The public reads were quality trimmed at Q25 with fastp and then assembled into clones with MiXCR by TCRdb, keeping productive beta chains. Records with the same CDR3 protein are collapsed into one entry carrying the most frequent genes and DNA. The V and J calls and clone size come from TCRdb's table, not from the authors' own analysis. In all, the sample holds under 200,000 distinct CDR3 sequences, and approximately 94% of those were seen once. The top ten hold 0.12% of the sample.

Recombination connected TRBV5-1 to TRBJ2-2; no D gene call is confident. The material sequenced was CD4+ T cells from PBMCs. The sequence came from a human donor with Susac syndrome. CDR3 sequence: CASSSILNTGELFF. The bases are TGCGCCAGCAGCTCGATACTAAACACCGGGGAGCTGTTTTTT.